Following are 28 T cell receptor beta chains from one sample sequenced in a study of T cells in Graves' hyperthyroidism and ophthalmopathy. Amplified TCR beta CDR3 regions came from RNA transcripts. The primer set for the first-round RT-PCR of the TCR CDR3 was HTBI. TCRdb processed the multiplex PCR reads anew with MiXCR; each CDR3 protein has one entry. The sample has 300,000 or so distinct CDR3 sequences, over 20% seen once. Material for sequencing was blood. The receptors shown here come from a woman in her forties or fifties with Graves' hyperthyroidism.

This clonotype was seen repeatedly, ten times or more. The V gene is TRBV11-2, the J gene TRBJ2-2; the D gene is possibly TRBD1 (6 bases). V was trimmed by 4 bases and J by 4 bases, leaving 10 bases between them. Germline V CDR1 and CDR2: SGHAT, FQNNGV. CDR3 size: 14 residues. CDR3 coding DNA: TGTGCCAGCAGCTCCGGGACATCCACCGGGGAGCTGTTTTTT. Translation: CASSSGTSTGELFF.

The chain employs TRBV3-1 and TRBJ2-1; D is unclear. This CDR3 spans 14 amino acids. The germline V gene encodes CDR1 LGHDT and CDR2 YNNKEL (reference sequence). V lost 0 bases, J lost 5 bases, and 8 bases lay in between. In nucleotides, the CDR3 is TGTGCCAGCAGCCAAGAGGTCTTTAACAATGAGCAGTTCTTC. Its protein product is CASSQEVFNNEQFF.

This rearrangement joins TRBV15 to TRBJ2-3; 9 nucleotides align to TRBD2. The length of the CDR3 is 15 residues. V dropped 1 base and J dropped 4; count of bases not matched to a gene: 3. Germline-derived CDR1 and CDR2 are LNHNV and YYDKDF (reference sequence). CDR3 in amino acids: CATSRVSGGPDTQYF. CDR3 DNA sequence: TGTGCCACCAGCAGAGTTAGCGGGGGCCCAGATACGCAGTATTTT.

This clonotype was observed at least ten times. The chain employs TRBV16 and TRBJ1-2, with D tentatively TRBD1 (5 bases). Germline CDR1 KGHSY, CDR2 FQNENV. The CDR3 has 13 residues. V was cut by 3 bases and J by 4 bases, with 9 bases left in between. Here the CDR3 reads CASSQPRAYGYTF. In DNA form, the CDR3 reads TGTGCCAGCAGCCAGCCCAGGGCCTATGGCTACACCTTC. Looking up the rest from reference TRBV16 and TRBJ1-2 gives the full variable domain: GEEVAQTPKHLVRGEGQKAKLYCAPIKGHSYVFWYQQVLKNEFKFLISFQNENVFDETGMPKERFSAKCLPNSPCSLEIQATKLEDSAVYFCASSQPRAYGYTFGSGTRLTVV.

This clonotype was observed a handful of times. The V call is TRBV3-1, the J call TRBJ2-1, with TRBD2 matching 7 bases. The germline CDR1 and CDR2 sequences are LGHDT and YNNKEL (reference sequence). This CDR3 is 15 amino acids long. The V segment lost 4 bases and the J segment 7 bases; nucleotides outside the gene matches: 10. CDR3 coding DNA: TGTGCCAGCAGCCCCGTGGGGCGGGAGATAAATGAGCAGTTCTTC. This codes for CASSPVGREINEQFF.

The CDR3: CASSPSLAEQYF. CDR3 nucleotides: TGTGCCAGCAGCCCTAGTTTGGCCGAGCAGTACTTC. The rearrangement uses TRBV7-9 and TRBJ2-7; D is unresolved. The CDR3 has 12 residues. Looked up from germline, CDR1 is SEHNR and CDR2 is FQNEAQ (reference sequence). V lost 5 bases to trimming and J lost 6 bases, with 11 bases between them.

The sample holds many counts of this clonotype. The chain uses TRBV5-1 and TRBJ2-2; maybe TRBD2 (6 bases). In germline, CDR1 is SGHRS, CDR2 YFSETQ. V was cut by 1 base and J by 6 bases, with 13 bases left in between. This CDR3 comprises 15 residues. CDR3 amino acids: CASSLSGGQAGELFF. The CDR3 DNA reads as TGCGCCAGCAGCTTGAGTGGAGGGCAAGCCGGGGAGCTGTTTTTT.

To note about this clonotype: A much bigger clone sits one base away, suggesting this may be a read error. CDR3 loop: CSAAGRGWYYNEQYF. The CDR3 nucleotides read TGCAGTGCCGCAGGGAGGGGATGGTACTACAATGAGCAGTACTTC. The chain links TRBV20-1 to TRBJ2-1, with 7 bases lining up with TRBD2. The DNA matches TRBJ2-7 better at its end, which makes the J call doubtful. The CDR3 extends over 15 amino acids. The germline V gene has CDR1 DFQATT and CDR2 SNEGSKA (reference sequence).

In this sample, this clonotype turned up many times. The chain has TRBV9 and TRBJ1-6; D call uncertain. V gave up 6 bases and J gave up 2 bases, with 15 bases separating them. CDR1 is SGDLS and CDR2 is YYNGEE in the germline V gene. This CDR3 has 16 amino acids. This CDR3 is CASTLSGDPYNSPLHF. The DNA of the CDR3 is TGTGCCAGCACACTAAGCGGGGATCCCTATAATTCACCCCTCCACTTT.

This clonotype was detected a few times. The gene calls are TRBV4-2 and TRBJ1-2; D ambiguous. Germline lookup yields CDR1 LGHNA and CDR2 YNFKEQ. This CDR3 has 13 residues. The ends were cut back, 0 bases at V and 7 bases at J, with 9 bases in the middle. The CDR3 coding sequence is TGTGCCAGCAGCCAAGACAGGCGGCTTGGCTACACCTTC. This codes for CASSQDRRLGYTF.

The CDR3 nucleotides read TGTGCCAGCAGTTACGATATCCGGGACAGGAATGAAAAACTGTTTTTT. It yields the protein CASSYDIRDRNEKLFF. V is TRBV6-2 or TRBV6-3 and J is TRBJ1-4, with TRBD1 matching 8 bases. V was pared by 2 bases and J by 5 bases, with 7 bases of the junction left unmatched. Germline values: CDR1 MNHEY, CDR2 SVGEGT. The CDR3 covers 16 residues.

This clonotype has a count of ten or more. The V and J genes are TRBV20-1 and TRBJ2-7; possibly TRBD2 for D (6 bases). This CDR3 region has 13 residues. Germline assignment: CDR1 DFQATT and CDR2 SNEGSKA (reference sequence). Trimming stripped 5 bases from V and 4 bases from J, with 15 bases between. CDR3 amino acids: CSAENPGTYEQYF. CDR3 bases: TGCAGTGCTGAAAACCCCGGGACTTACGAGCAGTACTTC.

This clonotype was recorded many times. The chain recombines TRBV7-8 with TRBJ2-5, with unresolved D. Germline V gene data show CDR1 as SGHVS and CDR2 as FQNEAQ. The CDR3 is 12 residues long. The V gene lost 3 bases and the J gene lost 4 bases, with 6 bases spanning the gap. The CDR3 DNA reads TGTGCCAGCAGCTTCGGCGCAGAGACCCAGTACTTC. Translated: CASSFGAETQYF.

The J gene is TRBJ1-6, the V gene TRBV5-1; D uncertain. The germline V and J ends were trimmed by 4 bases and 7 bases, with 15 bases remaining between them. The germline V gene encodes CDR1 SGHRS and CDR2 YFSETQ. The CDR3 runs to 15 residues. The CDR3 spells CASSGGILSNSPLHF. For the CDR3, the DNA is TGCGCCAGCAGCGGCGGGATTCTATCCAATTCACCCCTCCACTTT.

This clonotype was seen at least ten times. CDR3 sequence reads: CASSLGPWDRYGYTF. The CDR3 DNA sequence: TGTGCCAGCAGCTTAGGCCCCTGGGACCGATATGGCTACACCTTC. The V call is TRBV7-9, the J call TRBJ1-2; the D gene is possibly TRBD1 (5 bases). CDR1 is SEHNR, CDR2 FQNEAQ, per germline (reference sequence). The CDR3 spans 15 residues. Trimming shortened V by 1 base and J by 5 bases, and 14 bases separated the two germline ends.

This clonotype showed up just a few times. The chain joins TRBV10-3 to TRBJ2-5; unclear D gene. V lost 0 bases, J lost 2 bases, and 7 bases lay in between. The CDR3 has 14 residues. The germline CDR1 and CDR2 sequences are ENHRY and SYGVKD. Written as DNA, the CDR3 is TGTGCCATCAGTGAGTCGTTCCCTCAAGAGACCCAGTACTTC. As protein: CAISESFPQETQYF.

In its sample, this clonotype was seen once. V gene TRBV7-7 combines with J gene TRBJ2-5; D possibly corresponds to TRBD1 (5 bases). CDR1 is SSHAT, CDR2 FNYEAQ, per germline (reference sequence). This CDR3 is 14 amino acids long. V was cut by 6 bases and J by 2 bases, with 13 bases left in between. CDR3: CASSQSGNQETQYF. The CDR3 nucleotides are TGTGCCAGCAGTCAATCAGGGAATCAAGAGACCCAGTACTTC.

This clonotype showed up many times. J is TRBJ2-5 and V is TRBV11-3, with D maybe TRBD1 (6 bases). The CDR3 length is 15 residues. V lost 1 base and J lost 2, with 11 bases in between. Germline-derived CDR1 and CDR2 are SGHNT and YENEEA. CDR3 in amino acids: CASSLVGRGQETQYF. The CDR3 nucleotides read TGTGCCAGCAGCTTAGTGGGCAGGGGACAAGAGACCCAGTACTTC.

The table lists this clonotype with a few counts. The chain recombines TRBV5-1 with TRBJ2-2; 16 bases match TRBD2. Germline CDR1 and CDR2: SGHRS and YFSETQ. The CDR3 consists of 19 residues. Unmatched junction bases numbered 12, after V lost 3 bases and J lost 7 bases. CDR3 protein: CASSSGLAGGPFGVGELFF. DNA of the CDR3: TGCGCCAGCAGCTCGGGACTAGCGGGGGGGCCCTTCGGTGTCGGGGAGCTGTTTTTT.

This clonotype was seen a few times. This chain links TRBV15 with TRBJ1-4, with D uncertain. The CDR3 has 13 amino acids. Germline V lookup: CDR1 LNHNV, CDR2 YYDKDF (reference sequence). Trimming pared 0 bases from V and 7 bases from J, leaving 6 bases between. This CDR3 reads CATSRDSSEKLFF. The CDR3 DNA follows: TGTGCCACCAGCAGAGATAGTAGTGAAAAACTGTTTTTT.

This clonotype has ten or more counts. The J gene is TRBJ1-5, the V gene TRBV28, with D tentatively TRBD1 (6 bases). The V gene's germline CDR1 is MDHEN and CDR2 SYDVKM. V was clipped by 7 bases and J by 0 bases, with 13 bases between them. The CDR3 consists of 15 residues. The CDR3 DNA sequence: TGTGCCAGCACCAGAGGGGGGAATAGCAATCAGCCCCAGCATTTT. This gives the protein CASTRGGNSNQPQHF.

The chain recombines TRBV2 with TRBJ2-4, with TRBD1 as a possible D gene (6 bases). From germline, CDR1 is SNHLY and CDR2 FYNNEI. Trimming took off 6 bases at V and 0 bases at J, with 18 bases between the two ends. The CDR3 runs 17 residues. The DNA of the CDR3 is TGTGCCAGCAGCTCGGGAAGGACAGCCCTAGCCAAAAACATTCAGTACTTC. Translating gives CASSSGRTALAKNIQYF.

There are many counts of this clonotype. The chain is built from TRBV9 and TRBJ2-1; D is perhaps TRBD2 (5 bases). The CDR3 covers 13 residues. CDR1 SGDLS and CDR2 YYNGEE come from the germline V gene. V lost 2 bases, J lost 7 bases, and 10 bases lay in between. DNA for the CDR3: TGTGCCAGCAGCGTCGGGCAGCGGAATGAGCAGTTCTTC. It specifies CASSVGQRNEQFF.

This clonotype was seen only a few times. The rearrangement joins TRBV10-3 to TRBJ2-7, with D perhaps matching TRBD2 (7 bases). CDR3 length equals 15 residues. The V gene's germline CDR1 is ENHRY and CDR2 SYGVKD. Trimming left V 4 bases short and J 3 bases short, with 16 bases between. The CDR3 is CAISVTGGVNYEQYF. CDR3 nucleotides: TGTGCCATCAGTGTAACGGGGGGCGTAAACTACGAGCAGTACTTC.

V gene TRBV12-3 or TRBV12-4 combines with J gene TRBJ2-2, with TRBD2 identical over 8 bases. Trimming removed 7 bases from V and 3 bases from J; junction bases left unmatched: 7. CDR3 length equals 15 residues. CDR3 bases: TGTGCCAGCAACCTACTAGCGGCCCACACCGGGGAGCTGTTTTTT. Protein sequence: CASNLLAAHTGELFF.

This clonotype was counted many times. The CDR3 bases are TGTGCCAGCAGCCAGACACTACACGAGCAGTACTTC. Its translation: CASSQTLHEQYF. The chain carries TRBV7-2 and TRBJ2-7, with D hard to call. Germline-derived CDR1 and CDR2 are SGHTA and FQGNSA. V was cut by 5 bases and J by 5 bases, with 10 bases left in between. The CDR3 sequence is 12 residues long.

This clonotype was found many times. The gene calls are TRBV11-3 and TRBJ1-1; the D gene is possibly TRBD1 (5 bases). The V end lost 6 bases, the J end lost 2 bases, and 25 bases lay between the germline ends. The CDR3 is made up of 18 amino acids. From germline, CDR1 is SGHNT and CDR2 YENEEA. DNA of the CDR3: TGTGCCAGCAGAAAGGGGTGGGCAACCTCAGGGAAAAACACTGAAGCTTTCTTT. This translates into CASRKGWATSGKNTEAFF.

The CDR3 DNA reads as TGCGCCAGCAGGGGCCACTTGAAGAACACTGAAGCTTTCTTT. As protein: CASRGHLKNTEAFF. The chain is built from TRBV4-1 and TRBJ1-1, with D uncertain. The CDR3 sequence is 14 residues long. The V gene's germline CDR1 is MGHRA and CDR2 YSYEKL. Trimming cost V 6 bases and J 1 base, with 12 bases left between them.